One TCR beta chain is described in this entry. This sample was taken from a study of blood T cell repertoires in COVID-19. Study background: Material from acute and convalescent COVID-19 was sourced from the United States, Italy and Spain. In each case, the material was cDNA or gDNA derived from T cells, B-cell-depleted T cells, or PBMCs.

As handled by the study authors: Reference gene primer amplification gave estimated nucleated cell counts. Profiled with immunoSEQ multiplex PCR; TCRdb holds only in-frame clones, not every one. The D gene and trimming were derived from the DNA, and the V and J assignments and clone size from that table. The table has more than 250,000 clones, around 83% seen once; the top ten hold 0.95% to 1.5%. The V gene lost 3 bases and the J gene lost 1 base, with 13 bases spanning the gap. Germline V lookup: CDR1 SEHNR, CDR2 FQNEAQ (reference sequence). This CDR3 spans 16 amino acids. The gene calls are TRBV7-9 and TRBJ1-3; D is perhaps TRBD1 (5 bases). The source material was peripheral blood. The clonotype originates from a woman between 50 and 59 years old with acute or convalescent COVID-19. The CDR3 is CASSFGSRDSGNTIYF. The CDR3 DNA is TGTGCCAGCAGCTTCGGGAGCAGGGATTCTGGAAACACCATATATTTT.